This passage covers 15 T cell receptor beta chains from one sample sequenced in a study of low-dose radiotherapy and immunotherapy resistance in tumors. Time point meaning: before trial treatment. Gene-specific TRAV and TRBV primers were used for first-strand cDNA, covering alpha and beta chains. TCRs underwent 20 PCR cycles of amplification with a constant-region primer and V-primer adapter. TCRdb analysed the reads with MiXCR anew, one entry per CDR3 protein. This table has some 82,000 distinct CDR3 sequences, about 20% appearing once. The sequencing here drew on PBMCs, taken before treatment. Receptors originate from a male donor with prostate cancer.

About this clonotype itself: A far larger clone is one nucleotide away, so this likely arose from a read error. The gene calls are TRBV20-1 and TRBJ2-5; 7 bases are shared with TRBD2. Germline CDR1 DFQATT, CDR2 SNEGSKA (reference sequence). The CDR3 covers 15 residues. V shed 5 bases and J 11 bases; nucleotides not matched to a gene: 20. The CDR3 spells CSAGMSGAKGNEQYF. In DNA, the CDR3 is TGCAGTGCTGGGATGAGCGGGGCAAAGGGAAATGAGCAGTACTTC.

This clonotype has a count of ten or more. The V gene is TRBV4-1, the J gene TRBJ2-1, with 8 bases lining up with TRBD1. CDR1 and CDR2 (germline): MGHRA, YSYEKL. CDR3 size: 20 residues. V lost 1 base and J lost 0; bases outside the gene matches: 14. This chain's CDR3 is CASSQVTGGNFWSSYNEQFF. CDR3 nucleotide sequence: TGCGCCAGCAGCCAAGTCACAGGGGGGAACTTCTGGAGCTCCTACAATGAGCAGTTCTTC.

This clonotype was counted many times. The rearrangement links TRBV18 to TRBJ1-1; TRBD1 matches 7 bases. V trimming: 6 bases; J trimming: 3 bases; junction bases outside the gene matches: 10. The CDR3 is 15 residues long. CDR1 is KGHSH and CDR2 is LQKENI in the germline V gene. In nucleotides, the CDR3 is TGTGCCAGCTCTCCGTTGACAGGGATTGACACTGAAGCTTTCTTT. As protein: CASSPLTGIDTEAFF.

The sample holds many counts of this clonotype. The rearrangement links TRBV4-3 to TRBJ2-5; 9 nucleotides line up with TRBD1. Looked up from germline, CDR1 is LGHNA and CDR2 is YSLEER. This CDR3 has 17 residues. J gave up 2 bases and V 0 bases, and 7 bases lay outside the gene matches. The CDR3 coding sequence is TGCGCCAGCAGCCAAGAAGGGACAGGGTTTACTCAAGAGACCCAGTACTTC. Protein product: CASSQEGTGFTQETQYF.

The chain joins TRBV5-2 to TRBJ2-7; the table gives TRBD2 as D, unverified against the DNA. TRBV5-2 is recorded as a pseudogene. The CDR3 contains 15 residues. In DNA form, the CDR3 reads TGCGCCAGCAGCCATCCGGGACTGGCTTCCTACGAGCAGTACTTC. Encoded protein: CASSHPGLASYEQYF.

The rearrangement uses TRBV6-6 and TRBJ2-1, with TRBD2 matching over 14 bases. The CDR3 contains 18 residues. V was pared by 6 bases and J by 9 bases, with 16 bases of the junction left unmatched. The V gene's germline CDR1 is MNHNY and CDR2 SVGAGI (reference sequence). CDR3 amino acids: CASSQPSRLAGGPREQFF. The CDR3 DNA is TGTGCCAGCAGCCAACCCTCCCGACTAGCGGGAGGGCCACGTGAGCAGTTCTTC.

In its sample, this clonotype was seen many times. The chain recombines TRBV2 with TRBJ2-1; 7 bases fit TRBD1. V was clipped by 5 bases and J by 0 bases; unmatched bases: 4. Germline V gene lookup returns CDR1 SNHLY and CDR2 FYNNEI. The CDR3 is 15 residues long. The CDR3 sequence is CASSRQGTSYNEQFF. In nucleotides, the CDR3 is TGTGCCAGCAGTCGACAGGGAACCTCCTACAATGAGCAGTTCTTC.

This clonotype has only one observation. The chain couples TRBV13 to TRBJ1-2, with 7 bases fitting TRBD1. Losses at the gene ends were 10 bases for V and 3 bases for J; bases not matched to a gene: 8. The CDR3 is 13 residues long. Germline CDR1 and CDR2: PRHDT and FYEKMQ (reference sequence). CDR3 DNA sequence: TGTGCCAAAATTGGGGACAGTGACTATGGCTACACCTTC. Its translation is CAKIGDSDYGYTF.

Many counts were recorded for this clonotype. The chain is built from TRBV9 and TRBJ2-2; D gene ambiguous. This CDR3 is 15 amino acids long. Per germline, CDR1 SGDLS and CDR2 YYNGEE. The V and J ends lost 4 bases and 10 bases respectively, with 20 bases between them. The DNA of the CDR3 is TGTGCCAGCAGCACCCTGACGGCTCGGCCGGAGGAGCTGTTTTTT. Its protein is CASSTLTARPEELFF.

The table lists this clonotype with many counts. J is TRBJ2-1 and V is TRBV5-4, with D possibly being TRBD1 (5 bases). V gave up 1 base and J gave up 0 bases, with 5 bases separating them. The CDR3 contains 14 residues. CDR1 and CDR2 from the germline V gene are SGHNT and YYREEE (reference sequence). Written as DNA, the CDR3 is TGTGCCAGCAGCTTGAGGGGCTCCTACAATGAGCAGTTCTTC. It translates to CASSLRGSYNEQFF.

This clonotype was counted ten times or more. This chain connects TRBV5-4 to TRBJ1-2, with 9 bases identical to TRBD1. This CDR3 is 16 amino acids long. Germline V gene lookup returns CDR1 SGHNT and CDR2 YYREEE (reference sequence). V lost 0 bases to trimming and J lost 2 bases; unmatched junction nucleotides: 5. In nucleotides, the CDR3 is TGTGCCAGCAGCTTGGTACAGGGGGCTCCCAACTATGGCTACACCTTC. Protein: CASSLVQGAPNYGYTF.

This clonotype was seen repeatedly, ten times or more. The chain uses TRBV5-1 and TRBJ1-1; 9 nucleotides agree with TRBD1. CDR3 size: 14 residues. V shed 4 bases and J 7 bases; nucleotides not matched to a gene: 8. Germline CDR1 is SGHRS and CDR2 is YFSETQ. CDR3 DNA sequence: TGCGCCAGCAGCGACACAGGGGGCAGGAGTGAAGCTTTCTTT. Protein sequence: CASSDTGGRSEAFF. The variable domain in full, with the rest retrieved from reference TRBV5-1 and TRBJ1-1, is KAGVTQTPRYLIKTRGQQVTLSCSPISGHRSVSWYQQTPGQGLQFLFEYFSETQRNKGNFPGRFSGRQFSNSRSEMNVSTLELGDSALYLCASSDTGGRSEAFFGQGTRLTVV.

As to this clonotype: A far bigger clonotype differs at one base, so this is likely a read error. The V gene is TRBV13, the J gene TRBJ2-3; D is possibly TRBD1 or TRBD2 (6 bases each). This CDR3 is 14 amino acids long. Trimming stripped 5 bases from V and 11 bases from J, with 20 bases between. Germline loops: CDR1 PRHDT, CDR2 FYEKMQ (reference sequence). This chain's CDR3 is CASSDVRGAKEQYF. In DNA, the CDR3 is TGTGCCAGCAGCGACGTTAGGGGGGCTAAGGAGCAGTATTTT.

This clonotype was found many times. The J gene is TRBJ2-7, the V gene TRBV2, with D possibly matching TRBD1 (7 bases). Between the trimmed V and J ends, which lost 6 bases and 3 bases, there was a span of 15 bases. The CDR3 length is 14 residues. Germline CDR1 is SNHLY and CDR2 is FYNNEI. CDR3 sequence: CASRLTGRLYEQYF. The CDR3 nucleotides read TGTGCCAGCAGACTGACAGGGAGGCTCTACGAGCAGTACTTC. The full variable domain, with the rest looked up from reference TRBV2 and TRBJ2-7, is EPEVTQTPSHQVTQMGQEVILRCVPISNHLYFYWYRQILGQKVEFLVSFYNNEISEKSEIFDDQFSVERPDGSNFTLKIRSTKLEDSAMYFCASRLTGRLYEQYFGPGTRLTVT.

This clonotype was counted many times. This chain uses TRBV19 with TRBJ1-2, with D unclear. With 7 bases removed from V and 4 bases from J, the gap between germline ends came to 13 bases. This CDR3 is 13 amino acids long. Germline loops: CDR1 LNHDA, CDR2 SQIVND (reference sequence). CDR3 coding DNA: TGTGCCAGTAAATCGCCCCTGGGCTATGGCTACACCTTC. Translation: CASKSPLGYGYTF. The variable domain in full, with the rest retrieved from reference TRBV19 and TRBJ1-2, is DGGITQSPKYLFRKEGQNVTLSCEQNLNHDAMYWYRQDPGQGLRLIYYSQIVNDFQKGDIAEGYSVSREKKESFPLTVTSAQKNPTAFYLCASKSPLGYGYTFGSGTRLTVV.